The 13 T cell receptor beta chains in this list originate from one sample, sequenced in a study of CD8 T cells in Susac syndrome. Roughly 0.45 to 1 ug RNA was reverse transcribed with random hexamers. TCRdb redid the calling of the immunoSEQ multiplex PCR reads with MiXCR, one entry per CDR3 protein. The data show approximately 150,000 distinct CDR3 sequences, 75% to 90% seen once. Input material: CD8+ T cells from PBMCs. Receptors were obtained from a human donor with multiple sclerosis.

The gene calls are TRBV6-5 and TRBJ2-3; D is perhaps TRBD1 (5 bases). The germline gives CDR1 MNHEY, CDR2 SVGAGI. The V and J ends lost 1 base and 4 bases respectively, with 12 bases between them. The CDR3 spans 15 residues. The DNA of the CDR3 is TGTGCCAGCAGTTACTTTCAGGGTGACGCAGATACGCAGTATTTT. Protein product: CASSYFQGDADTQYF.

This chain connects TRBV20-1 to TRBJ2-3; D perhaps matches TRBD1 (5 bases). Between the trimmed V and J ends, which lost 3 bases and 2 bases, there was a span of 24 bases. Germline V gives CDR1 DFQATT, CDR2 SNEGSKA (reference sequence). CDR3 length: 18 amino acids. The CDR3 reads CSARGTPLGVVLTDTQYF. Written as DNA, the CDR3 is TGCAGTGCTAGGGGTACACCCTTAGGGGTTGTCCTCACAGATACGCAGTATTTT.

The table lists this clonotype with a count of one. This CDR3 reads CASSEGGGGPWSTEAFF. The CDR3 bases are TGTGCCAGCAGTGAAGGCGGGGGGGGGCCCTGGAGCACTGAAGCTTTCTTT. This sequence joins TRBV6-1 and TRBJ1-1; a possible D gene is TRBD1 (6 bases). From germline, CDR1 is MNHNS and CDR2 SASEGT. Deletions cut 1 base from V and 4 bases from J, with 19 bases between. This CDR3 has 17 amino acids.

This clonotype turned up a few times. CDR3 residues: CASSRLTGESSGANVLTF. For the CDR3, the DNA is TGCGCCAGCAGCCGACTTACCGGGGAAAGCTCTGGGGCCAACGTCCTGACTTTC. V usage is TRBV4-3 and J usage is TRBJ2-6; tentative D call: TRBD2 (5 bases). The CDR3 spans 18 residues. Deletions cut 4 bases from V and 0 bases from J, with 16 bases between. The germline V gene has CDR1 LGHNA and CDR2 YSLEER.

The CDR3 bases are TGTGCCAGCAGCTTACCGGACCACAGGGCTCTAAACAATGAGCAGTTCTTC. This encodes CASSLPDHRALNNEQFF. V gene TRBV7-9 combines with J gene TRBJ2-1, with D possibly being TRBD1 (6 bases). This CDR3 contains 17 residues. The germline CDR1 and CDR2 sequences are SEHNR and FQNEAQ (reference sequence). Trimming removed 2 bases at V and 5 bases at J, with 19 bases between.

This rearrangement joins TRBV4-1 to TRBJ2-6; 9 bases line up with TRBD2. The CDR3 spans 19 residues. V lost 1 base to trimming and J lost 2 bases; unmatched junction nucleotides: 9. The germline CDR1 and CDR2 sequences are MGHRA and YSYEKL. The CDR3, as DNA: TGCGCCAGCAGCCAAGGGTCTGCGGGGGGGCTAACTGGGGCCAACGTCCTGACTTTC. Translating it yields CASSQGSAGGLTGANVLTF.

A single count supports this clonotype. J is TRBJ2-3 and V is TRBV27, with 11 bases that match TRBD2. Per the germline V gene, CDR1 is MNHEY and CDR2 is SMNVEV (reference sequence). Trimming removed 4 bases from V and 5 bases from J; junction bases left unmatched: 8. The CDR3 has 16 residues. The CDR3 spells CASSSRLAGIGDTQYF. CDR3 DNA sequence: TGTGCCAGCAGTTCAAGACTAGCGGGGATTGGAGATACGCAGTATTTT.

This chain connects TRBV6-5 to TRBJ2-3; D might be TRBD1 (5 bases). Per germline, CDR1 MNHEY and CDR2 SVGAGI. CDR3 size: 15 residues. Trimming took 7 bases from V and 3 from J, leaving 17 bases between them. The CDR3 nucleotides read TGTGCCAGCAAGGACAATCTTTTGACGACAGATACGCAGTATTTT. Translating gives CASKDNLLTTDTQYF.

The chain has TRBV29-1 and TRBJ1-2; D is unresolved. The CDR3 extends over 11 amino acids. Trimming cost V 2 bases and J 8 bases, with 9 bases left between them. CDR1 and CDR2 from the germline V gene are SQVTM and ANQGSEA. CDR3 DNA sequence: TGCAGCGTTGAATTAACTGGCGGCTACACCTTC. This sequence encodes CSVELTGGYTF.

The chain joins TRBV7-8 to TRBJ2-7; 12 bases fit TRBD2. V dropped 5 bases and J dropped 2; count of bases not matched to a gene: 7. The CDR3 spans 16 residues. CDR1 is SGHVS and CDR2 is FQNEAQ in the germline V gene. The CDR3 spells CASSPSRLAGAYEQYV. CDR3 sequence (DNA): TGTGCCAGCAGCCCGAGTAGACTAGCGGGAGCCTACGAGCAGTACGTC.

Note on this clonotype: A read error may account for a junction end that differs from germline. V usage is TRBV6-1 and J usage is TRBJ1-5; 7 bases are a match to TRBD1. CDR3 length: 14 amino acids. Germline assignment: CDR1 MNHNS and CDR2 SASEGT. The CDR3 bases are TGTGCCGGCAGTGCCCAGGGGGGAGATCAGCCCCAGCATTTT. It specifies CAGSAQGGDQPQHF.

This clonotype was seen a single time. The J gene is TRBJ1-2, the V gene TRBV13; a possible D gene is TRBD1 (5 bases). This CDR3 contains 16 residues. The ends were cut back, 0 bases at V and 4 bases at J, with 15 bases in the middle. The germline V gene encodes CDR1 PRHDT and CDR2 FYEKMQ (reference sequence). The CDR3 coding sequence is TGTGCCAGCAGCTTAGGCCTTGGGCAGGGCCCCTATGGCTACACCTTC. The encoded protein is CASSLGLGQGPYGYTF.

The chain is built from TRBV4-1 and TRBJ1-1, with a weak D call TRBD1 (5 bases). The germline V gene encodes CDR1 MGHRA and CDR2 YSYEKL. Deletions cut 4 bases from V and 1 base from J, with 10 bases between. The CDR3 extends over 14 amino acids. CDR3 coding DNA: TGCGCCAGCAGCCCAGGGAACAGGAACACTGAAGCTTTCTTT. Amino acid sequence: CASSPGNRNTEAFF.